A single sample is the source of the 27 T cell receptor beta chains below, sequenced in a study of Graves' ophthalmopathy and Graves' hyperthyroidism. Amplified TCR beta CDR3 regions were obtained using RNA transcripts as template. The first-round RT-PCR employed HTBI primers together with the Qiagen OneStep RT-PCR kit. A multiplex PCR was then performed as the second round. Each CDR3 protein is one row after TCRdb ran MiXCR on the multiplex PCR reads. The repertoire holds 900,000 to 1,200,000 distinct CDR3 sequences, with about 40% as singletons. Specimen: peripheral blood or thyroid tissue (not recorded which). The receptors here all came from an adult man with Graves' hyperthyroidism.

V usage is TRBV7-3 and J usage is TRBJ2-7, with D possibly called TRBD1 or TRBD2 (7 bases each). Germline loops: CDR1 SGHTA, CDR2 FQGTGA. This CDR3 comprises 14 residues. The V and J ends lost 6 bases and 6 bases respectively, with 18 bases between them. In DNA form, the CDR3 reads TGTGCCAGCAGTTACAGGGGAACGGGGGGCGAGCAGTACTTC. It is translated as CASSYRGTGGEQYF.

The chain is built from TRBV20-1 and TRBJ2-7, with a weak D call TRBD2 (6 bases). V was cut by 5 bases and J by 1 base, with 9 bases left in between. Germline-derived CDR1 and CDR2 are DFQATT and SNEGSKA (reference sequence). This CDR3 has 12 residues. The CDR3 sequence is CSAGAGSYEQYF. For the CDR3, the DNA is TGCAGTGCTGGCGCGGGGTCCTACGAGCAGTACTTC.

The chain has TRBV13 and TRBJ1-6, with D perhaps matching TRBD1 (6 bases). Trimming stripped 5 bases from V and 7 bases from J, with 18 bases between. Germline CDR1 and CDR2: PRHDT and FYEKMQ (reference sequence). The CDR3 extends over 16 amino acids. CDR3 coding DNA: TGTGCCAGCAGCATAACACAGGGAGGGACGAATTCACCCCTCCACTTT. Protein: CASSITQGGTNSPLHF.

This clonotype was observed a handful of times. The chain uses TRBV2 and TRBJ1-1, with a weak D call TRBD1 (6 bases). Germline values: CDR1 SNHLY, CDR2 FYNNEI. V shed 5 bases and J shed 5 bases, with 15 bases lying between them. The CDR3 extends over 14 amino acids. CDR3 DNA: TGTGCCAGCAGTCCCAGAAAGGGGGGGACTGAAGCTTTCTTT. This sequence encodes CASSPRKGGTEAFF. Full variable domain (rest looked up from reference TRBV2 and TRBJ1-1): EPEVTQTPSHQVTQMGQEVILRCVPISNHLYFYWYRQILGQKVEFLVSFYNNEISEKSEIFDDQFSVERPDGSNFTLKIRSTKLEDSAMYFCASSPRKGGTEAFFGQGTRLTVV.

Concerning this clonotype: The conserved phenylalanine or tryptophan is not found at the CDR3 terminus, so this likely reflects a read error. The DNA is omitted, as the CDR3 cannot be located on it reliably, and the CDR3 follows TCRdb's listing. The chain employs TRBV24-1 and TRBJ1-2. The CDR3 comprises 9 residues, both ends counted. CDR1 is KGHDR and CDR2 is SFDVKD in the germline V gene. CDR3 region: CATSGVDTL.

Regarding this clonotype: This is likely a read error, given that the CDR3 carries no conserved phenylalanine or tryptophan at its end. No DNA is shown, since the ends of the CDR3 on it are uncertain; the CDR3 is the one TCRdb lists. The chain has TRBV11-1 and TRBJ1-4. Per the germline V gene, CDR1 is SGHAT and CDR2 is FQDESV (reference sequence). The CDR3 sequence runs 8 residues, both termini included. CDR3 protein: CASSLTQR.

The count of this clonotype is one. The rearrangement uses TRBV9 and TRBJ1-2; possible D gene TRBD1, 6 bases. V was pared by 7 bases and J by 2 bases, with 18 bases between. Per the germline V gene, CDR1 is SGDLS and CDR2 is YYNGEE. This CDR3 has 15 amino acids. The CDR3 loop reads CASGLGGNRNYGYTF. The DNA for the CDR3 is TGTGCCAGCGGCCTAGGGGGTAATCGGAACTATGGCTACACCTTC.

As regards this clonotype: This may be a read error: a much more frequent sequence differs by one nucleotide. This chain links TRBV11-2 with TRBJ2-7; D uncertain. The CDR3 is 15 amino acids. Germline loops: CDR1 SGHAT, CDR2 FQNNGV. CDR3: CASSEEPMSSYEQHF. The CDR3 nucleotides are TGTGCCAGCAGTGAGGAGCCGATGAGCTCCTACGAGCAGCACTTC.

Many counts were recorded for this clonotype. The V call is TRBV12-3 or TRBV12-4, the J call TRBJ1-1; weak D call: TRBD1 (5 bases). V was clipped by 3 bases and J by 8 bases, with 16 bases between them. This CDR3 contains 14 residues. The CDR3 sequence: CASSLGRASIEAFF. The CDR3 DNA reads TGTGCCAGCAGTTTGGGCAGGGCCTCTATCGAAGCTTTCTTT.

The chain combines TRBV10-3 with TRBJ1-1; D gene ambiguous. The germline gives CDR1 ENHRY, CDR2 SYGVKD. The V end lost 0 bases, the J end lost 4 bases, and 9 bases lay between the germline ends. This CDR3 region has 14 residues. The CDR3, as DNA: TGTGCCATCAGTGAGTCTGACGGAAGCACTGAAGCTTTCTTT. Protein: CAISESDGSTEAFF.

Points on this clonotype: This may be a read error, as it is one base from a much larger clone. CDR3 region: CDSSLEGLSYEQYF. In DNA, the CDR3 is TGCGACAGCAGCTTGGAGGGGCTCTCCTACGAGCAGTACTTC. The chain employs TRBV5-1 and TRBJ2-7; tentatively, D is TRBD2 (6 bases). This CDR3 spans 14 amino acids. Germline loops: CDR1 SGHRS, CDR2 YFSETQ.

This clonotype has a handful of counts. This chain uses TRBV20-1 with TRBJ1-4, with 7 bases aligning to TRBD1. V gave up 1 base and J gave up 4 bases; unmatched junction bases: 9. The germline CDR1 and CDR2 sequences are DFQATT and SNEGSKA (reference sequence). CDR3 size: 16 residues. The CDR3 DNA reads TGCAGTGCTAGAGTTCCGGGGACAGCAAGTAATGAAAAACTGTTTTTT. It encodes CSARVPGTASNEKLFF.

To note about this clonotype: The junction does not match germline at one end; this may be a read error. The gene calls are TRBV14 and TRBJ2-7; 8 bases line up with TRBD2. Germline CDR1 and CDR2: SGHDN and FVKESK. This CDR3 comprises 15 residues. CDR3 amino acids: CASSQAGGRTGELYF. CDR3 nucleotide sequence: TGTGCCAGCAGCCAAGCGGGGGGGCGAACCGGGGAGCTGTACTTC.

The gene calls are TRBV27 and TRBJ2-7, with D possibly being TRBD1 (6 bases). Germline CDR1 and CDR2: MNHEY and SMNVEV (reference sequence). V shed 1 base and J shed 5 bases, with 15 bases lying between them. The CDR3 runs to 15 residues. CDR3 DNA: TGTGCCAGCAGTTTATACACAGGGCGGGTCCACGAGCAGTACTTC. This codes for CASSLYTGRVHEQYF.

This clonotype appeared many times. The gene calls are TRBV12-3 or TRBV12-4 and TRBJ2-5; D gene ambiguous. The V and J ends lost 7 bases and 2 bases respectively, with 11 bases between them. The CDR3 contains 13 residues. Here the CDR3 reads CASNKRRQETQYF. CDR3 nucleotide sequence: TGTGCCAGCAACAAAAGGCGGCAAGAGACCCAGTACTTC.

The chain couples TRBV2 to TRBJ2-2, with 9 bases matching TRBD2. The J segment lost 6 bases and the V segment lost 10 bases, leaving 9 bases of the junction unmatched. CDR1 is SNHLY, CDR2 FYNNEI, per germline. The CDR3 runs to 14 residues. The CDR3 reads CATRSGRISGELFF. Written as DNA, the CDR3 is TGTGCCACCCGCAGCGGGAGGATCTCCGGGGAGCTGTTTTTT.

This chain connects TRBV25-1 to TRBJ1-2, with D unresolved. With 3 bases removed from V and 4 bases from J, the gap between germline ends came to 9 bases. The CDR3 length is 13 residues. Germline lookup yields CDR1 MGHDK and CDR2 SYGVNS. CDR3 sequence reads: CASSDETAYGYTF. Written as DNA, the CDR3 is TGTGCCAGCAGTGATGAAACAGCCTATGGCTACACCTTC.

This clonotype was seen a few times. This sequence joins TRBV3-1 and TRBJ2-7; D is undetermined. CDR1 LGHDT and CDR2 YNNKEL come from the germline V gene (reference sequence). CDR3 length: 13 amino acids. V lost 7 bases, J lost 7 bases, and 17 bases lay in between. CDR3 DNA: TGTGCCAGCACTCCAAGTGATGCCGAAGAGCAGTACTTC. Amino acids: CASTPSDAEEQYF.

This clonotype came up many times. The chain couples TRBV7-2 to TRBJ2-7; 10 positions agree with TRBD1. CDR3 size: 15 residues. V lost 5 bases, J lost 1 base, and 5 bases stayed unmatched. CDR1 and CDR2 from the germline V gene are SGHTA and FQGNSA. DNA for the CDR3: TGTGCCAGCAGCGCCCGGGACAGGGGATCCTACGAGCAGTACTTC. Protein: CASSARDRGSYEQYF. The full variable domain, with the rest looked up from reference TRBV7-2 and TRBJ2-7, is GAGVSQSPSNKVTEKGKDVELRCDPISGHTALYWYRQSLGQGLEFLIYFQGNSAPDKSGLPSDRFSAERTGGSVSTLTIQRTQQEDSAVYLCASSARDRGSYEQYFGPGTRLTVT.

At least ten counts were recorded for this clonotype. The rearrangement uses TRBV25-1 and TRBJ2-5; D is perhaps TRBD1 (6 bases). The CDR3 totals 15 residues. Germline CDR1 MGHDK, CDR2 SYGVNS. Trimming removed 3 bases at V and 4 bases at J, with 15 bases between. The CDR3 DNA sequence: TGTGCCAGCAGTGAGTCCCAGGGGCGCGGAGAGACCCAGTACTTC. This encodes CASSESQGRGETQYF.

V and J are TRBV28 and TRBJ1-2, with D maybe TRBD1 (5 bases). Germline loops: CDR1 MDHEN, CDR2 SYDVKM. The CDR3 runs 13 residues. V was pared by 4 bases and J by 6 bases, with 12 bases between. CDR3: CASSSPSGDGYTF. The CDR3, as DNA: TGTGCCAGCAGTTCCCCCTCGGGGGATGGCTACACCTTC.

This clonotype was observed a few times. CDR3 region: CAWSVSLGTPLHF. DNA of the CDR3: TGTGCCTGGAGTGTGTCGCTGGGGACACCCCTCCACTTT. The chain uses TRBV30 and TRBJ1-6; D not certain. CDR3 length: 13 amino acids. Trimming pared 0 bases from V and 11 bases from J, leaving 11 bases between. Germline V gene data show CDR1 as GTSNPN and CDR2 as SVGIG (reference sequence).

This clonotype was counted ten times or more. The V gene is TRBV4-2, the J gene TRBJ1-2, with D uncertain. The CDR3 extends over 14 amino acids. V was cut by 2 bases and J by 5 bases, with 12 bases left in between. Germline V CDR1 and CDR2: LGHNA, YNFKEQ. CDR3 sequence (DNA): TGTGCCAGCAGCCAAACAGAGACGGAATATGGCTACACCTTC. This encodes CASSQTETEYGYTF.

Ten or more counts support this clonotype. CDR3 DNA: TGTGCCAGCAGGAGCCCTGACAGGGAGGCTAACTATGGCTACACCTTC. It is translated as CASRSPDREANYGYTF. The J gene is TRBJ1-2, the V gene TRBV25-1; 7 nucleotides agree with TRBD1. V was pared by 6 bases and J by 0 bases, with 10 bases of the junction left unmatched. This CDR3 spans 16 amino acids. Germline V gene lookup returns CDR1 MGHDK and CDR2 SYGVNS.

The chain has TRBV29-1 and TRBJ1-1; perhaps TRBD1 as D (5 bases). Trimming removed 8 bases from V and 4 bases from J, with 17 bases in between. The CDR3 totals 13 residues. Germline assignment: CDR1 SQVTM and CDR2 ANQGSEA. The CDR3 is CSLRGSLGTEAFF. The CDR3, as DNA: TGCAGCTTGAGGGGCTCGCTAGGCACTGAAGCTTTCTTT.

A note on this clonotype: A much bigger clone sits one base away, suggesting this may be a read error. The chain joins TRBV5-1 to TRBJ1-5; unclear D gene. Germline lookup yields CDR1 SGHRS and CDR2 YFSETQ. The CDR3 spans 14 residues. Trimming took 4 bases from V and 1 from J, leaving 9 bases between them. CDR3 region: CASSHKGSNQPQHF. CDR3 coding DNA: TGCGCCAGCAGCCACAAAGGGAGCAATCAGCCCCAGCATTTT. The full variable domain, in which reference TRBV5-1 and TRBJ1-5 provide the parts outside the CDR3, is KAGVTQTPRYLIKTRGQQVTLSCSPISGHRSVSWYQQTPGQGLQFLFEYFSETQRNKGNFPGRFSGRQFSNSRSEMNVSTLELGDSALYLCASSHKGSNQPQHFGDGTRLSIL.

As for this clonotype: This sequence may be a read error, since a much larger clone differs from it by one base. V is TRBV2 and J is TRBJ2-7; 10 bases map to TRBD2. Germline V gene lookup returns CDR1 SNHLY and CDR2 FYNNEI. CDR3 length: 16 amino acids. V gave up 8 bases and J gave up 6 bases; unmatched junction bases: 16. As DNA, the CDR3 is TGTGCCAGCGATCTAGCGGGAGCCAATGCGGGCTGCGAGCAGTACTTC. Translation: CASDLAGANAGCEQYF.